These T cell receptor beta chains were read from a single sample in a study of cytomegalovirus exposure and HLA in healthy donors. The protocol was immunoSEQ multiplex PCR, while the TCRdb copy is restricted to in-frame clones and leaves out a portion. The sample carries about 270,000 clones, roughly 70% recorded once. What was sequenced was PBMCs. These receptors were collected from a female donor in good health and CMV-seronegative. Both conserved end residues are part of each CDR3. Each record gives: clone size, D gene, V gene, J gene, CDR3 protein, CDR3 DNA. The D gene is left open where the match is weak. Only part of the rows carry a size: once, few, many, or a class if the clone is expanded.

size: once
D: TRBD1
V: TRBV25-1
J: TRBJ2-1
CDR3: CASSSLRDRAGEQFF
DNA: TGTGCCAGCAGTTCCCTCCGGGACAGGGCTGGTGAGCAGTTCTTC

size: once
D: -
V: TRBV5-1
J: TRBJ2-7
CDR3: CASSLAQAYEQYF
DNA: TGCGCCAGCAGCTTGGCGCAGGCCTACGAGCAGTACTTC

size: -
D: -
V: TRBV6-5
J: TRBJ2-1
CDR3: CASSPDYLYNEQFF
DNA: TGTGCCAGCAGTCCGGACTACCTCTACAATGAGCAGTTCTTC

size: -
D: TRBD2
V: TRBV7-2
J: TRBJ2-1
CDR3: CASSLGLAQYNEQFF
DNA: TGTGCCAGCAGTCTAGGACTAGCGCAATACAATGAGCAGTTCTTC

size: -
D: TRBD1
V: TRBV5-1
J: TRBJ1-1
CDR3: CASSFGTENTEAFF
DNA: TGCGCCAGCAGCTTCGGGACAGAGAACACTGAAGCTTTCTTT

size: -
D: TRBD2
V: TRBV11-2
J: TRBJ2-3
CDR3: CASSLVRTSGTDTQYF
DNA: TGTGCCAGCAGCTTAGTCCGGACTAGCGGCACAGATACGCAGTATTTT

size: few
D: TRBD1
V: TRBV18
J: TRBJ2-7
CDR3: CASSPDRVVLSYEQYF
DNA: TGTGCCAGCTCGCCGGACAGGGTCGTACTCTCCTACGAGCAGTACTTC

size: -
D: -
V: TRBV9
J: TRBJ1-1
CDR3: CASSVGTVTEAFF
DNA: TGTGCCAGCAGCGTAGGGACAGTCACTGAAGCTTTCTTT

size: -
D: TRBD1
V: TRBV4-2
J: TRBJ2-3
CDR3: CASSQGGQGIRDTQYF
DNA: TGTGCCAGCAGCCAAGGCGGACAGGGGATCAGGGATACGCAGTATTTT

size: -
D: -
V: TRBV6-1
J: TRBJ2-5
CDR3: CASSLEYRYQETQYF
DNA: TGTGCCAGCAGTCTGGAGTATCGGTACCAAGAGACCCAGTACTTC

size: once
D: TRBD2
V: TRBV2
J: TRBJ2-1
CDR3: CASSKDGTSANEQFF
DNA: TGTGCCAGCAGTAAAGACGGGACTAGCGCCAATGAGCAGTTCTTC

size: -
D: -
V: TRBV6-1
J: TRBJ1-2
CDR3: CASSGWGGALPRGYGYTF
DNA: TGTGCCAGCAGTGGATGGGGGGGGGCCCTACCTCGGGGCTATGGCTACACCTTC

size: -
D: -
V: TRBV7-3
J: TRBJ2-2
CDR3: CASSLRQNTGELFF
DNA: TGTGCCAGCAGCTTAAGACAGAACACCGGGGAGCTGTTTTTT

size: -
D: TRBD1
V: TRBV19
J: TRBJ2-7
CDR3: CASSLWTGYEQYF
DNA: TGTGCCAGTAGTCTCTGGACAGGCTACGAGCAGTACTTC

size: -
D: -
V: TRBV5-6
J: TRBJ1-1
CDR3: CASSLGLGGRDTEAFF
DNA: TGTGCCAGCAGCTTGGGACTCGGGGGACGGGACACTGAAGCTTTCTTT

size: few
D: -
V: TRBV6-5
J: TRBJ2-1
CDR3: CATGGRSYNEQFF
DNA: TGTGCCACCGGGGGGCGGTCCTACAATGAGCAGTTCTTC

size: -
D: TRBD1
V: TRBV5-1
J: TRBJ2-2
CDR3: CASSPGQTGELFF
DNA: TGCGCCAGCAGCCCGGGACAGACCGGGGAGCTGTTTTTT

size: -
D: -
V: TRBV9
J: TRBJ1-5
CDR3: CASSQGGGSQPQHF
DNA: TGTGCCAGCAGCCAAGGGGGGGGTAGTCAGCCCCAGCATTTT

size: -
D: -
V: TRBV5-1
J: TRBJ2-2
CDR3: CASSRFRAGTGELFF
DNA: TGCGCCAGCAGCCGGTTCCGGGCGGGCACCGGGGAGCTGTTTTTT

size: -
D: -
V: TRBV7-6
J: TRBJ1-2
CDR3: CASSPSPNYGYTF
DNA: TGTGCCAGCAGCCCGTCCCCGAACTATGGCTACACCTTC

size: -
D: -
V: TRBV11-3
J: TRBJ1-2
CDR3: CASSLGFGNLAGYTF
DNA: TGTGCCAGCAGCTTAGGGTTCGGGAATCTAGCTGGCTACACCTTC